What follows are 6 T cell receptor beta chains derived from one specimen sequenced in a study of cytomegalovirus exposure and HLA in healthy donors. Researchers ran the PCR with 60 Vbeta and 13 Jbeta primers. The assay was immunoSEQ multiplex PCR, and TCRdb's table has in-frame clones only and misses some. The repertoire has 150,000 to 200,000 clones, more than 70% of them found once; the top ten carry less than 9.5%. The sequenced sample was PBMCs. Receptors were obtained from a woman in her thirties or forties in good health and CMV-seropositive.

The chain is built from TRBV6-5 and TRBJ2-7; D gene ambiguous. V dropped 6 bases and J dropped 6 bases, with 12 bases sitting between them. The CDR3 runs 12 residues. Germline CDR1 is MNHEY and CDR2 is SVGAGI. The CDR3 sequence: CASRGSRREQYF. The CDR3 region has the DNA TGTGCCAGCAGGGGTAGCAGACGCGAGCAGTACTTC.

CDR3 DNA: TGTGCCAGCAGTTTACTGCGGGGCCCATCCTCTGGAAACACCATATATTTT. Protein sequence: CASSLLRGPSSGNTIYF. The J gene is TRBJ1-3, the V gene TRBV28, with a possible D match to TRBD1 (5 bases). The CDR3 is 17 amino acids. V lost 2 bases and J 0 bases, leaving 14 bases between the germline ends. CDR1 MDHEN and CDR2 SYDVKM come from the germline V gene.

The chain links TRBV28 to TRBJ1-5; TRBD1 is a possible D gene (5 bases). V was pared by 4 bases and J by 0 bases, with 16 bases between. CDR1 and CDR2 from the germline V gene are MDHEN and SYDVKM. The CDR3 is 17 residues long. CDR3 protein: CASSYGSGGYSNQPQHF. The CDR3 DNA reads as TGTGCCAGCAGTTATGGGTCGGGGGGGTATAGCAATCAGCCCCAGCATTTT.

The chain carries TRBV4-2 and TRBJ1-4; 8 positions agree with TRBD1. Germline V gene data show CDR1 as LGHNA and CDR2 as YNFKEQ. The V gene end was trimmed by 0 bases and the J gene end by 3 bases; junction bases not matched to a gene: 0. This CDR3 has 15 amino acids. The CDR3 bases are TGTGCCAGCAGCCAAGAGGACAGGGCTAATGAAAAACTGTTTTTT. Translating it yields CASSQEDRANEKLFF.

The chain combines TRBV5-1 with TRBJ2-3; 7 nucleotides line up with TRBD2. The CDR3 runs to 15 residues. The ends lost 5 bases at V and 4 bases at J; junction bases unmatched: 10. CDR1 is SGHRS and CDR2 is YFSETQ in the germline V gene. CDR3 loop: CASRGGIFHADTQYF. The CDR3 nucleotides are TGCGCCAGCAGGGGAGGGATCTTCCACGCAGATACGCAGTATTTT.

This clone was seen a few times. The V gene is TRBV5-8, the J gene TRBJ2-1, with 9 positions matching TRBD1. The CDR3 loop spans 16 amino acids. The trim removed 1 base at V and 5 bases at J, leaving 7 bases unmatched. CDR1 SGHTS and CDR2 YDEGEE come from the germline V gene. CDR3 loop: CASSLSGTGRHNEQFF. Here the CDR3 DNA reads TGTGCCAGCAGCTTGAGCGGGACAGGGAGGCACAATGAGCAGTTCTTC.